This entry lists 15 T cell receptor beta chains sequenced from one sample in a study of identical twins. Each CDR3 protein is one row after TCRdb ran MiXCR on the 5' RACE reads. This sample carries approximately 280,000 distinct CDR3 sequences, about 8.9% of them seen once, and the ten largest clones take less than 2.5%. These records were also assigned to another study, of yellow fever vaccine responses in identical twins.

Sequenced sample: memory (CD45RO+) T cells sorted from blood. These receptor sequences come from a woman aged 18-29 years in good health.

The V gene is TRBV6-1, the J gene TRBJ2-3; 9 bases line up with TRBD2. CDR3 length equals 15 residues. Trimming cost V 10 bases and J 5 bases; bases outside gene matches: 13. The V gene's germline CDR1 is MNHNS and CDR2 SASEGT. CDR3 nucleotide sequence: TGTGCCACAAACAGGGGCGGGGGGGCGGTAGATACGCAGTATTTT. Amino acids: CATNRGGGAVDTQYF.

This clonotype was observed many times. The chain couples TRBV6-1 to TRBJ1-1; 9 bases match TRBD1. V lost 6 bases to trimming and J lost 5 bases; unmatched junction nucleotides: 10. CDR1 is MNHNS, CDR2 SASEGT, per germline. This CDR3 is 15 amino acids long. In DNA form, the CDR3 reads TGTGCCAGCAGAGCAAGAACAGGGGGCTGGACTGAAGCTTTCTTT. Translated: CASRARTGGWTEAFF.

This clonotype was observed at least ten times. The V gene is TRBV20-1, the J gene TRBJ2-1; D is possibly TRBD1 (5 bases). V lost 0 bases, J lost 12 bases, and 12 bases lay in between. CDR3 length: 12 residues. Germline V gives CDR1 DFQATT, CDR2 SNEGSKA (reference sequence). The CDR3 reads CSARDPQGRQFF. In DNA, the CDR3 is TGCAGTGCTAGAGATCCTCAGGGTCGGCAGTTCTTC.

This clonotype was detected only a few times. The CDR3 sequence is CSAMDYPFGRELFF. CDR3 nucleotides: TGCAGTGCAATGGACTACCCATTCGGGCGGGAGCTGTTTTTT. V gene TRBV20-1 combines with J gene TRBJ2-2; perhaps TRBD2 as D (6 bases). Trimming removed 6 bases at V and 9 bases at J, with 20 bases between. The germline CDR1 and CDR2 sequences are DFQATT and SNEGSKA (reference sequence). CDR3 length equals 14 residues.

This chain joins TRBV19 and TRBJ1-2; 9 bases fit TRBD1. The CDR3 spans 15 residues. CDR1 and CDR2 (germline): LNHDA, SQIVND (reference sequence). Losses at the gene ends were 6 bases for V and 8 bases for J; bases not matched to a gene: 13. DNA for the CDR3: TGTGCCAGTAGGGGGACAGGGAAGGTTTCGAGCGGCTACACCTTC. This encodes CASRGTGKVSSGYTF.

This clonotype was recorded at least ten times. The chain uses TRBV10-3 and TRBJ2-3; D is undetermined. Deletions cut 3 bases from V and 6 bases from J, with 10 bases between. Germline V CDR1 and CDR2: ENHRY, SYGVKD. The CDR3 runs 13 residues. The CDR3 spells CAISEGIGDTQYF. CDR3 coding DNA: TGTGCCATCAGTGAAGGGATCGGGGATACGCAGTATTTT.

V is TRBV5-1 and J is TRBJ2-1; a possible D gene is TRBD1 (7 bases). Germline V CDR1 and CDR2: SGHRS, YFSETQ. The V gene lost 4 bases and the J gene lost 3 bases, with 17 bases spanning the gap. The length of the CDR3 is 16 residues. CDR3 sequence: CASSDRGTELYNEQFF. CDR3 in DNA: TGCGCCAGCAGCGATCGGGGGACAGAACTCTACAATGAGCAGTTCTTC. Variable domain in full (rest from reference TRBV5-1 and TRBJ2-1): KAGVTQTPRYLIKTRGQQVTLSCSPISGHRSVSWYQQTPGQGLQFLFEYFSETQRNKGNFPGRFSGRQFSNSRSEMNVSTLELGDSALYLCASSDRGTELYNEQFFGPGTRLTVL.

The CDR3 loop reads CASKSGTGVATEAFF. CDR3 bases: TGTGCCAGCAAATCCGGGACAGGGGTTGCCACTGAAGCTTTCTTT. The chain couples TRBV6-5 to TRBJ1-1; 10 nucleotides match TRBD1. The CDR3 is 15 amino acids. J was trimmed by 4 bases and V by 7 bases; bases with no gene match: 9. Germline V gene lookup returns CDR1 MNHEY and CDR2 SVGAGI.

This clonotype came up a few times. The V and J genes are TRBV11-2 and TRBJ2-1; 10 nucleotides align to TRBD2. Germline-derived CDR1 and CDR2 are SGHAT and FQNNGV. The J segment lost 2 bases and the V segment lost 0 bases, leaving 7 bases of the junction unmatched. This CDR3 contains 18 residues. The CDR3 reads CASSLDPLAGATYNEQFF. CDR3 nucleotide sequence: TGTGCCAGCAGCTTAGATCCCCTAGCGGGAGCGACCTACAATGAGCAGTTCTTC.

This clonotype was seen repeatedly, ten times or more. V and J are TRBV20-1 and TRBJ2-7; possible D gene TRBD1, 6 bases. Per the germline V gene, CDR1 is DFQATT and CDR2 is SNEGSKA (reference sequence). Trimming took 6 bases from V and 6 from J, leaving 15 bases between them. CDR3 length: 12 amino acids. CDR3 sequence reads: CSATGLGGEQYF. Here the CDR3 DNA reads TGCAGTGCCACAGGGCTCGGCGGCGAGCAGTACTTC.

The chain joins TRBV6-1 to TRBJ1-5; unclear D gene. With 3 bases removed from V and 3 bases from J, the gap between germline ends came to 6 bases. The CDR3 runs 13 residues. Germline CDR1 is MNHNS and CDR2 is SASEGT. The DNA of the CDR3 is TGTGCCAGCAGTGAGTCGGCCAATCAGCCCCAGCATTTT. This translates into CASSESANQPQHF.

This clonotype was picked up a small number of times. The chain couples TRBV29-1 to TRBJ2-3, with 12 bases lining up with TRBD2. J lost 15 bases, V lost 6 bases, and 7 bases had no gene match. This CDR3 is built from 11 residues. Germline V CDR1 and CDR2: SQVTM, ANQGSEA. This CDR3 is CSVSGTSGLYF. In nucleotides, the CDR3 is TGCAGCGTCTCCGGGACTAGCGGGTTATATTTT.

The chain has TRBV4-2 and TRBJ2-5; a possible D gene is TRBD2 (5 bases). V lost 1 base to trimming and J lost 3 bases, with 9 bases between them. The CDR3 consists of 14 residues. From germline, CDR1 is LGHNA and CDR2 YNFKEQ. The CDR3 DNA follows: TGTGCCAGCAGCCAAGGGACTGCCAAAGAGACCCAGTACTTC. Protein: CASSQGTAKETQYF.

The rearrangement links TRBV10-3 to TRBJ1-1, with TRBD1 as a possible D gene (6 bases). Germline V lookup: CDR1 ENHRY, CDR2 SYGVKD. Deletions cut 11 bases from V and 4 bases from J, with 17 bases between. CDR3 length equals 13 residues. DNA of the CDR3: TGTGCCTCTAGGGGGGCGGGCGGCACTGAAGCTTTCTTT. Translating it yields CASRGAGGTEAFF.

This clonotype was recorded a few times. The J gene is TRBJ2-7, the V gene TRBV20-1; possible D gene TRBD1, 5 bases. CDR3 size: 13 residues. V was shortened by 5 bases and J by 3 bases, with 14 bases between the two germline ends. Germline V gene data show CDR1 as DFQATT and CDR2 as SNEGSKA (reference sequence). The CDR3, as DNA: TGCAGTGCTCGGTTAGGGGTTGACTACGAGCAGTACTTC. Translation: CSARLGVDYEQYF.